Listed below are T cell receptor beta chains from one sample, sequenced in a study of blood T cell repertoires in COVID-19. TCRdb's copy holds only in-frame clones and misses some; the assay was immunoSEQ multiplex PCR. The sample lists 70,000 or so clones, over 75% occurring once. Sequencing was done on a sample of peripheral blood. These receptors originate from a man at least 80 years old with acute or convalescent COVID-19. CDR3s include the opening cysteine and the closing phenylalanine or tryptophan. D genes are given only for firm matches. Clone sizes are given selectively: once, few, many, or a class where the clone is expanded.

TRBV10-3	TRBJ2-1	TRBD2	NA	TGTGCCATCAGTGAGTCGACGGGGGGGTCCTACAATGAGCAGTTCTTC	CAISESTGGSYNEQFF
TRBV11-2	TRBJ2-5	TRBD1	NA	TGTGCCAGCAGCTCCCTTAAAGGGTCGGACAGGGAGCTACAAGAGACCCAGTACTTC	CASSSLKGSDRELQETQYF
TRBV7-9	TRBJ1-5	NA	few	TGTGCCAGCAGCCCAGGCCCAGGTGAGCCCCAGCATTTT	CASSPGPGEPQHF
TRBV5-1	TRBJ1-4	TRBD1	NA	TGCGCCAGCAGCTTAGGGGGCGCCGGAACTAATGAAAAACTGTTTTTT	CASSLGGAGTNEKLFF
TRBV7-6	TRBJ2-7	TRBD2	once	TGTGCCAGCAGCTGGCGGGGGTCAGGGCAGGACCCCTACGAGCAGTACTTC	CASSWRGSGQDPYEQYF
TRBV30	TRBJ1-2	NA	NA	TGTGCCTGGAGTCCAGGGGAATATGGCTACACCTTC	CAWSPGEYGYTF
TRBV4-3	TRBJ1-2	NA	NA	TGCGCCAGCAGCCAAGATGTGGCAGGGGTCGGCTATGGCTACACCTTC	CASSQDVAGVGYGYTF
TRBV3-1/TRBV3-2	TRBJ1-2	TRBD1	NA	TGTGCCAGCAGCCCCTGGGGGACAGGGGGCGATAATGGCTACACCTTC	CASSPWGTGGDNGYTF
TRBV7-9	TRBJ2-1	TRBD1	NA	TGTGCCAGCAGCCCAGGGACCGGGACAGGGTCCAATGAGCAGTTCTTC	CASSPGTGTGSNEQFF
TRBV6-5	TRBJ1-1	TRBD1	NA	TGTGCCAGCAGGAGGGACAGAGTAGACACTGAAGCTTTCTTT	CASRRDRVDTEAFF
TRBV29-1	TRBJ2-7	NA	once	TGCAGCGTTGGGTCAGGTCGCTACGAGCAGTACTTC	CSVGSGRYEQYF
TRBV7-2	TRBJ2-3	NA	once	TGTGCCAGCAGCTCCTATCGGGGTACGCAGTATTTT	CASSSYRGTQYF
TRBV9	TRBJ2-3	TRBD2	NA	TGTGCCAGCAGCGTTGCGACTAGCGGCATGACAGATACGCAGTATTTT	CASSVATSGMTDTQYF
TRBV6-2/TRBV6-3	TRBJ1-2	NA	few	TGTGCCAGCAGTCCCAGGAGGGCAGGTGGCTACACCTTC	CASSPRRAGGYTF
TRBV2	TRBJ1-1	TRBD1	NA	TGTGCCAGCAGTAGACAGGGATGGACTGAAGCTTTCTTT	CASSRQGWTEAFF
TRBV7-8	TRBJ1-2	NA	NA	TGTGCCAGCAGAAGAGGCAGGACTTCTAACTATGGCTACACCTTC	CASRRGRTSNYGYTF
TRBV6-2/TRBV6-3	TRBJ1-5	TRBD1	NA	TGTGCCAGCAGTTACGGGGGGACAGGGGGTACTCAGCCCCAGCATTTT	CASSYGGTGGTQPQHF
TRBV7-9	TRBJ2-1	TRBD2	NA	TGTGCCAGCAGCAGCGGGAGTTACAATGAGCAGTTCTTC	CASSSGSYNEQFF
TRBV6-6	TRBJ1-5	NA	NA	TGTGCCAGCAGTTACGGACAGTCTTATAGCAATCAGCCCCAGCATTTT	CASSYGQSYSNQPQHF
TRBV7-2	TRBJ2-1	NA	few	TGTGCCAGCAGCTTAGCGCCCCTCGCGGGTGAGCAGTTCTTC	CASSLAPLAGEQFF
TRBV3-1/TRBV3-2	TRBJ1-4	NA	NA	TGTGCCAGCAGCCAAGTAACAGGACAAGGGGCAACTAATGAAAAACTGTTTTTT	CASSQVTGQGATNEKLFF
TRBV5-1	TRBJ2-5	TRBD1	NA	TGCGCCAGCAGCTTGGGGCCTCGGGACAGGGGGCGCCCCGGTCAAGAGACCCAGTACTTC	CASSLGPRDRGRPGQETQYF
TRBV19	TRBJ1-1	NA	NA	TGTGCCAGTAGTAAAAGACAGATCATGAACACTGAAGCTTTCTTT	CASSKRQIMNTEAFF
TRBV5-1	TRBJ2-1	TRBD2	NA	TGCGCCAGCAGCTCGGCGACTAGCGGGAGTATATTACATGAGCAGTTCTTC	CASSSATSGSILHEQFF
TRBV5-6	TRBJ1-3	NA	NA	TGTGCCAGCAGCCACAGGGTAAACACCATATATTTT	CASSHRVNTIYF
TRBV6-5	TRBJ2-5	TRBD2	NA	TGTGCCAGCCTAGCGGAACAAGAGACCCAGTACTTC	CASLAEQETQYF
TRBV5-1	TRBJ1-2	NA	NA	TGCGCCAGCAGTGTGCGGGTAGATCGTTCTGGCTACACCTTC	CASSVRVDRSGYTF
TRBV3-1/TRBV3-2	TRBJ1-2	NA	NA	TGTGCCAGCAGTCCTTTGGACAGCGGCTATGGCTACACCTTC	CASSPLDSGYGYTF
TRBV18	TRBJ2-1	TRBD2	NA	TGTGCCAGCTCACCTGGGCGGGAGGGCCCGATGATTTACAATGAGCAGTTCTTC	CASSPGREGPMIYNEQFF
TRBV6-5	TRBJ2-3	TRBD2	NA	TGTGCCAGCAGGACCCTTCTAGCGGGAGGAGATACGCAGTATTTT	CASRTLLAGGDTQYF
TRBV6-6	TRBJ2-2	NA	NA	TGTGCCAGCAGGTCTAGCAGCTCGAACACCGGGGAGCTGTTTTTT	CASRSSSSNTGELFF
TRBV19	TRBJ2-2	NA	NA	TGTGCCAGTAGTCCGCAGGGTGGAACCGGGGAGCTGTTTTTT	CASSPQGGTGELFF
TRBV14	TRBJ2-1	NA	NA	TGTGCCAGCAGCCGGCACCGGGACTCCTCCTACAATGAGCAGTTCTTC	CASSRHRDSSYNEQFF
TRBV10-3	TRBJ1-1	TRBD1	few	TGTGCCATCAGCCGACAGGGGGACACTGAAGCTTTCTTT	CAISRQGDTEAFF
TRBV11-2	TRBJ2-7	NA	NA	TGTGCCAGCAGCCGCATTGGCCCCGAGCAGTACTTC	CASSRIGPEQYF
TRBV7-2	TRBJ2-5	TRBD2	NA	TGTGCCAGCAGCCGGGGGGGGGAGGAGACCCAGTACTTC	CASSRGGEETQYF
TRBV5-6	TRBJ1-5	TRBD1	few	TGTGCCAGCAGCGGGGGACAGGGAGGAAGGCAGCCCCAGCATTTT	CASSGGQGGRQPQHF
TRBV7-2	TRBJ1-2	NA	NA	TGTGCCAGCAGCTTAGGAGAGGGTCTCTATGGCTACACCTTC	CASSLGEGLYGYTF
TRBV6-6	TRBJ2-3	TRBD2	NA	TGTGCCAGCACAATAGCGGGAGATTTAGCAGATACGCAGTATTTT	CASTIAGDLADTQYF
TRBV18	TRBJ2-3	TRBD2	NA	TGTGCCAGCTCACCCCCGGGACTAGCGGGAGGCAAAACAGATACGCAGTATTTT	CASSPPGLAGGKTDTQYF
TRBV6-2/TRBV6-3	TRBJ1-2	NA	NA	TGTGCCAGCAGTTACAGTTGGCAGGGAGGGGGCTACACCTTC	CASSYSWQGGGYTF
TRBV9	TRBJ1-6	TRBD1	NA	TGTGCCAGCAGCTTATCCGGGACAGGGACCCCCACCCCCCTCCACTTT	CASSLSGTGTPTPLHF
TRBV11-2	TRBJ1-4	TRBD1	NA	TGTGCCAGCAGCCCAAGGGGGCTATCTAATGAAAAACTGTTTTTT	CASSPRGLSNEKLFF
TRBV24-1	TRBJ2-1	NA	NA	TGTGCCTCCCAGGGATCACTCTACAATGAGCAGTTCTTC	CASQGSLYNEQFF
TRBV7-2	TRBJ2-3	TRBD2	NA	TGTGCCAGCAGCTTCCGACTAGCGGGTCGCACAGATACGCAGTATTTT	CASSFRLAGRTDTQYF
TRBV19	TRBJ1-4	NA	NA	TGTGCCAGTAGTGGATGGACATCGAGGAGTGAAAAACTGTTTTTT	CASSGWTSRSEKLFF
TRBV5-6	TRBJ1-3	NA	NA	TGTGCCAGCAGCCCGACAGTTTCCTCTGGAAACACCATATATTTT	CASSPTVSSGNTIYF
TRBV11-3	TRBJ2-1	TRBD2	NA	TGTGCCAGCAGCTTACCGTCGACAAGAGCGGGAGGGATGATAAATGAGCAGTTCTTC	CASSLPSTRAGGMINEQFF
TRBV4-3	TRBJ2-7	TRBD2	medium-sized	TGCGCCAGCAGCCAAGAAGCTAGCGGGAGCTCCTACGAGCAGTACTTC	CASSQEASGSSYEQYF
TRBV29-1	TRBJ2-5	TRBD2	NA	TGCAGCGTTATTTTGCCGGGAGGCGAGACCCAGTACTTC	CSVILPGGETQYF
TRBV6-5	TRBJ1-5	TRBD1	few	TGTGCCAGCAGGTCCGACAGGGCTGGTCGGGCCCAGCATTTT	CASRSDRAGRAQHF
TRBV2	TRBJ1-2	NA	NA	TGTGCCAGCACCGGGGACACGGACTACTATGGCTACACCTTC	CASTGDTDYYGYTF
TRBV5-1	TRBJ2-5	TRBD1	NA	TGCGCCAGCAGCCTACAGGGGCAAGAGACCCAGTACTTC	CASSLQGQETQYF
TRBV11-2	TRBJ2-7	TRBD2	NA	TGTGCCAGCAGCTCGGGACTAGCGGGAGTGAAATCCTACGAGCAGTACTTC	CASSSGLAGVKSYEQYF